The clone carrying this TCR beta chain was found many times. Its antigen is unknown. As to time point: newly diagnosed GD, antithyroid drugs for less than 3 months. The TCR library was made from RNA extracted from PBMCs. The record originates from a study of regulatory T cells in long-lasting Graves disease. The study's findings and limits: Under persistent disease, TRBV28, TRBJ1-2 and TRBJ2-5 were used preferentially.

Arm-PCR of CDR3 regions and iRepertoire HTBI primers were used to build TCR beta libraries. TCRdb reanalysed the multiplex PCR reads using MiXCR and keeps one entry per CDR3 protein. The sample contains 450,000 to 600,000 distinct CDR3 sequences, 16% of which appear only once. Germline V gene sequence: CDR1 DFQATT, CDR2 SNEGSKA (reference sequence). The V gene lost 6 bases and the J gene lost 7 bases, with 22 bases spanning the gap. This CDR3 region has 14 residues. The sample was also linked to a second study, of T cells in Graves' hyperthyroidism and ophthalmopathy. That paper notes: The authors deemed Graves' hyperthyroidism stable absent ophthalmopathy progression within 18 months. A set of HTBI primers served as the primers for a first-round RT-PCR of the TCR CDR3.

This chain connects TRBV20-1 to TRBJ2-7; tentative D call: TRBD2 (6 bases). The material was peripheral blood mononuclear cells (PBMCs), obtained at new diagnosis, from a patient treated with antithyroid drugs. This TCR came from a man aged 35-49 years with Graves disease. CDR3 loop: CSAAGTTTALEQYF. CDR3 nucleotides: TGCAGTGCCGCGGGGACGACCACCGCTTTAGAGCAGTACTTC.